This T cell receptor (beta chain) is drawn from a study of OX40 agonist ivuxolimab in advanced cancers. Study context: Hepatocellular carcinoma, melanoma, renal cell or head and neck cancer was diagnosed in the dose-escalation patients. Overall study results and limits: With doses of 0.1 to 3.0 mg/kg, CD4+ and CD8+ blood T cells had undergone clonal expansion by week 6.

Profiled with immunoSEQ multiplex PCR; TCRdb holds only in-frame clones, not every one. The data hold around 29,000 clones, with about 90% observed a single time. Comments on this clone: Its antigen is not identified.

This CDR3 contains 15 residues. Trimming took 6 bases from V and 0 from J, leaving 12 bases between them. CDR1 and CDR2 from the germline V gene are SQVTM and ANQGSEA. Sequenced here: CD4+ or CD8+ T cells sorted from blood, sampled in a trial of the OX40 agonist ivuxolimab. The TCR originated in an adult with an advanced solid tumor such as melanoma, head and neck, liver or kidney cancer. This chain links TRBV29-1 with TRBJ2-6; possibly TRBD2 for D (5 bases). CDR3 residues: CSVHGVSSGANVLTF. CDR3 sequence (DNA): TGCAGCGTCCACGGGGTAAGCTCTGGGGCCAACGTCCTGACTTTC.